These 12 T cell receptor beta chains were sequenced from one sample in a study of blood T cell repertoires in COVID-19. TCRdb keeps only in-frame clones here, not all; method: immunoSEQ multiplex PCR. Of approximately 140,000 clones in the sample, approximately 86% were seen once. Specimen: peripheral blood. The receptors were sampled from a woman aged 40 to 50 with active or convalescent COVID-19.

This chain links TRBV7-9 with TRBJ2-3, with a possible D match to TRBD2 (6 bases). V lost 1 base, J lost 6 bases, and 14 bases lay in between. Looked up from germline, CDR1 is SEHNR and CDR2 is FQNEAQ (reference sequence). This CDR3 is 15 amino acids long. In DNA, the CDR3 is TGTGCCAGCAGCTTAGGATCGGAGGAGGGGGATACGCAGTATTTT. Translated, it gives CASSLGSEEGDTQYF.

The J gene is TRBJ2-7, the V gene TRBV7-8; 9 nucleotides agree with TRBD1. The CDR3 spans 14 residues. Losses at the gene ends were 4 bases for V and 5 bases for J; bases not matched to a gene: 6. Germline assignment: CDR1 SGHVS and CDR2 FQNEAQ. In DNA form, the CDR3 reads TGTGCCAGCAGCTATGGGGACAGGGAGCACGAGCAGTACTTC. Its translation is CASSYGDREHEQYF.

V usage is TRBV12-2 and J usage is TRBJ1-5; the table calls TRBD1, which could not be checked here. TRBV12-2 is recorded as a pseudogene. This CDR3 comprises 15 residues. The DNA for the CDR3 is TGTGCAAGTCGCTTAGGCCTACAGGGGGGATCGCCCCAGCATTTT. Translation gives CASRLGLQGGSPQHF.

V gene TRBV4-1 combines with J gene TRBJ1-5; possible D gene TRBD1, 5 bases. In germline, CDR1 is MGHRA, CDR2 YSYEKL. The CDR3 is 15 residues long. V gave up 4 bases and J gave up 7 bases, with 17 bases separating them. CDR3 loop: CASSPFRDSGQPQHF. The CDR3 nucleotides read TGCGCCAGCAGCCCTTTCCGGGACTCAGGCCAGCCCCAGCATTTT.

The chain employs TRBV28 and TRBJ1-1, with 7 bases aligning to TRBD1. V gave up 3 bases and J gave up 6 bases; unmatched junction bases: 4. Germline CDR1 and CDR2: MDHEN and SYDVKM. This CDR3 has 13 amino acids. CDR3: CASSLKQGAEAFF. CDR3 nucleotide sequence: TGTGCCAGCAGTTTGAAGCAGGGGGCTGAAGCTTTCTTT.

The J gene is TRBJ1-6, the V gene TRBV18, with D unclear. The CDR3 consists of 16 residues. The V gene's germline CDR1 is KGHSH and CDR2 LQKENI. Trimming took 3 bases from V and 0 from J, leaving 9 bases between them. The CDR3 protein is CASSPNSGSYNSPLHF. The CDR3 DNA reads as TGTGCCAGCTCACCCAACAGTGGCTCCTATAATTCACCCCTCCACTTT. Based on the CDR3 plus reference TRBV18 and TRBJ1-6, the full variable domain is NAGVMQNPRHLVRRRGQEARLRCSPMKGHSHVYWYRQLPEEGLKFMVYLQKENIIDESGMPKERFSAEFPKEGPSILRIQQVVRGDSAAYFCASSPNSGSYNSPLHFGNGTRLTVT.

The chain has TRBV19 and TRBJ2-7, with a possible D match to TRBD1 (5 bases). Trimming stripped 4 bases from V and 0 bases from J, with 10 bases between. The germline V gene has CDR1 LNHDA and CDR2 SQIVND (reference sequence). The CDR3 consists of 14 residues. The CDR3 bases are TGTGCCAGTAGTAGCTGGGGCATCTCCTACGAGCAGTACTTC. Its protein is CASSSWGISYEQYF.

In this sample, this clone turned up a few times. The V call is TRBV28, the J call TRBJ1-1; possible D gene TRBD1, 5 bases. CDR3 length: 15 residues. CDR1 MDHEN and CDR2 SYDVKM come from the germline V gene. Deletions cut 2 bases from V and 0 bases from J, with 10 bases between. The CDR3 is CASSLGGGLNTEAFF. In nucleotides, the CDR3 is TGTGCCAGCAGTTTAGGGGGAGGGCTGAACACTGAAGCTTTCTTT.

The chain uses TRBV6-5 and TRBJ1-3, with D perhaps matching TRBD1 (5 bases). This CDR3 has 14 amino acids. The V gene's germline CDR1 is MNHEY and CDR2 SVGAGI. Between the trimmed V and J ends, which lost 9 bases and 0 bases, there was a span of 12 bases. Here the CDR3 reads CASGPRVSGNTIYF. The CDR3 coding sequence is TGTGCCAGTGGGCCCAGGGTCTCTGGAAACACCATATATTTT.

This clone was recorded a few times. V is TRBV19 and J is TRBJ1-1; TRBD1 might be the D (5 bases). This CDR3 has 17 amino acids. Germline V gene lookup returns CDR1 LNHDA and CDR2 SQIVND (reference sequence). The V end was cut by 3 bases, the J end by 4 bases, with 21 bases between. For the CDR3, the DNA is TGTGCCAGTAGTATTGGGCGCGGGGCAGTATCGATCACTGAAGCTTTCTTT. The encoded protein is CASSIGRGAVSITEAFF.

This chain joins TRBV19 and TRBJ1-2; no firm D call. This CDR3 is 11 amino acids long. Looked up from germline, CDR1 is LNHDA and CDR2 is SQIVND (reference sequence). Trimming cost V 9 bases and J 8 bases, with 13 bases left between them. The CDR3 is CASGVLGGYTF. In nucleotides, the CDR3 is TGTGCCAGCGGGGTCCTGGGAGGCTACACCTTC.

The rearrangement joins TRBV18 to TRBJ1-1; D gene uncertain. Germline CDR1 is KGHSH and CDR2 is LQKENI. Trimming stripped 2 bases from V and 7 bases from J, with 14 bases between. The CDR3 covers 14 residues. The CDR3 DNA is TGTGCCAGCTCACCAGGTACCGAGGGATTTGAAGCTTTCTTT. It specifies CASSPGTEGFEAFF.